The 4 T cell receptor beta chains listed next were all sequenced from one sample in a study of T cells in women clearing cervical HPV infection. Method: immunoSEQ multiplex PCR; TCRdb's copy keeps in-frame clones and lacks some. The sample table includes approximately 39,000 clones. The sequenced material came from blood buffy coat. The source is a woman between 18 and 69 years old with a cervical HPV16 infection that either progressed to CIN3+ or cleared (not recorded which).

Details on this clone: The read terminates 3 residues ahead of where the CDR3 ends, so the germline J gene completes it. V gene TRBV7-2 combines with J gene TRBJ2-4, with D hard to call. The CDR3 is 14 residues long. Germline V gives CDR1 SGHTA, CDR2 FQGNSA. The sequenced CDR3 bases are TGTGCCAGCAGCAGTAATGCACCTAACTATGGT. It specifies CASSSNAPNYG. The CDR3 in full is CASSSNAPNYGQYF.

Notes on this clone: The missing CDR3 end, 3 residues past where the read stops, is filled in from the germline J gene. The genes are TRBV6-1 and TRBJ1-4, with D unclear. The ends were cut back, 2 bases at V and 7 bases at J, with 11 bases in the middle. This CDR3 is 14 amino acids long. Germline lookup yields CDR1 MNHNS and CDR2 SASEGT. CDR3 DNA, as far as it was read: TGTGCCAGCAGTGAATACATCAGCGGTGAAAAA. This encodes CASSEYISGEK. The full CDR3 is CASSEYISGEKLFF.

Details on this clone: The missing CDR3 end, 3 residues past where the read stops, is filled in from the germline J gene. V usage is TRBV6-2 or TRBV6-3 and J usage is TRBJ2-7; the match to TRBD2 covers 13 bases. CDR1 is MNHEY, CDR2 SVGEGT, per germline. V lost 5 bases, J lost 2 bases, and 0 bases stayed unmatched. The CDR3 totals 14 residues. The CDR3 protein is CASSGTSGAYEQYF. The CDR3 DNA, read in part, is TGTGCCAGCAGTGGGACTAGCGGGGCCTACGAG.

In regard to this clone: The read terminates 3 residues ahead of where the CDR3 ends, so the germline J gene completes it. The rearrangement joins TRBV6-2 or TRBV6-3 to TRBJ2-7, with D tentatively TRBD1 (6 bases). Germline assignment: CDR1 MNHEY and CDR2 SVGEGT. CDR3 length: 14 amino acids. V lost 6 bases and J lost 1, with 13 bases in between. The CDR3 loop is CASSRRDTSYEQYF. The CDR3 bases that were read are TGTGCCAGCAGCCGACGGGACACTTCCTACGAG.